The subject of this entry is one TCR beta chain. The same CDR3 also results from other DNA sequences found in this sample. The data are from a study of blood T cell repertoires in COVID-19. Study information: From T cells, B-cell-depleted T cells, or PBMCs came the material, which was cDNA or gDNA.

Authors' processing steps: Scientists estimated how many nucleated cells there were by amplifying reference gene primers. Clones were read by immunoSEQ multiplex PCR, and TCRdb kept only the in-frame ones, dropping some. V and J calls and clone size come straight from that table; D and trimming were deduced from the DNA. The sample yields under 80,000 clones, about 80% seen once. Germline CDR1 reads LNHDA; CDR2 reads SQIVND (reference sequence). The CDR3 extends over 14 amino acids. V gave up 3 bases and J gave up 2 bases, with 8 bases separating them. The sequencing sample was made of peripheral blood. V and J are TRBV19 and TRBJ1-3; unclear D gene. This sequence was found in a human donor in a cohort sampled during active COVID-19. The CDR3 DNA is TGTGCCAGTAGTATCGGAGGCCCTGGAAACACCATATATTTT. Amino acid sequence: CASSIGGPGNTIYF.